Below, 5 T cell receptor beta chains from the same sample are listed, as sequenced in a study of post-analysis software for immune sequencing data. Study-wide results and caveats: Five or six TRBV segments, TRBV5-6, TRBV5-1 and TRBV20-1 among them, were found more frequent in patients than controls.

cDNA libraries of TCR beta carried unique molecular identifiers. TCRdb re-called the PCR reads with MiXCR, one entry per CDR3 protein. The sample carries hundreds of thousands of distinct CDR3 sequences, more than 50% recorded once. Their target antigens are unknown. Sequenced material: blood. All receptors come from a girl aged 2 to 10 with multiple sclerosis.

CDR3 DNA: TGTGCCAGCAGTTCCACGGGACAGGGAACGGGGGAGCTGTTTTTT. Translating it yields CASSSTGQGTGELFF. This rearrangement joins TRBV6-6 to TRBJ2-2; 9 bases fit TRBD1. This CDR3 is built from 15 residues. Trimming took 4 bases from V and 8 from J; bases not matched to a gene: 8. The germline gives CDR1 MNHNY, CDR2 SVGAGI (reference sequence).

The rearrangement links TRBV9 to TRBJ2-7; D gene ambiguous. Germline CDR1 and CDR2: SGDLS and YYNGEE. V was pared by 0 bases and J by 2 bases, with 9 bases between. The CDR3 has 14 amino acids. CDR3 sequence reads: CASSVVADTYEQYF. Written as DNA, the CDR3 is TGTGCCAGCAGCGTAGTGGCCGATACCTACGAGCAGTACTTC.

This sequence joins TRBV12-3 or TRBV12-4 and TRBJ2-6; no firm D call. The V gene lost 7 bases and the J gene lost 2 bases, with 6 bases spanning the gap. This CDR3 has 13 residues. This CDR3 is CASNIPGANVLTF. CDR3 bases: TGTGCCAGCAACATCCCTGGGGCCAACGTCCTGACTTTC.

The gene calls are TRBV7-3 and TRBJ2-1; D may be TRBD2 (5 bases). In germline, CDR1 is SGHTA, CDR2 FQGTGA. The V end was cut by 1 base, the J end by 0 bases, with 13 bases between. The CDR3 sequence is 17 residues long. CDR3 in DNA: TGTGCCAGCAGCTTAAATTCTAGCAGTACCTCCTACAATGAGCAGTTCTTC. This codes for CASSLNSSSTSYNEQFF. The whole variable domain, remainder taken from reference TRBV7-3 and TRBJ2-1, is GAGVSQTPSNKVTEKGKYVELRCDPISGHTALYWYRQSLGQGPEFLIYFQGTGAADDSGLPNDRFFAVRPEGSVSTLKIQRTERGDSAVYLCASSLNSSSTSYNEQFFGPGTRLTVL.

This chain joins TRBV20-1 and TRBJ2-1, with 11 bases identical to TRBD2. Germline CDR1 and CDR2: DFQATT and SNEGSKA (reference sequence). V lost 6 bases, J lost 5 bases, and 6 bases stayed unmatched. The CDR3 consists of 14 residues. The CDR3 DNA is TGCAGTGCCCCAAAACTAGCGGGAGACAATGAGCAGTTCTTC. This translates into CSAPKLAGDNEQFF.